This TCR beta chain was identified during a study of regulatory T cells in long-lasting Graves disease. Arm-PCR with iRepertoire HTBI primers amplified the CDR3 regions for these TCR beta libraries. Using its own MiXCR run on the multiplex PCR reads, TCRdb lists one record per CDR3 protein. In the table there are hundreds of thousands of distinct CDR3 sequences, about 16% of which are singletons. The V gene's germline CDR1 is MNHNS and CDR2 SASEGT. The CDR3 spans 15 residues. Trimming cost V 2 bases and J 6 bases, with 13 bases left between them. Time point described: newly diagnosed GD, antithyroid drugs for less than 3 months. PBMCs provided the RNA from which the TCR library was made. The sample was also linked to a second study, of T cells in Graves' hyperthyroidism and ophthalmopathy.

This chain connects TRBV6-1 to TRBJ2-2; D gene ambiguous. This material consisted of peripheral blood mononuclear cells (PBMCs), taken at new diagnosis, from a patient treated with antithyroid drugs. The sequence derives from a man aged 18 to 29 with Graves disease. The CDR3 DNA follows: TGTGCCAGCAGTGAACGGCTGGGTGCGGCCGGGGAGCTGTTTTTT. Encoded protein: CASSERLGAAGELFF.